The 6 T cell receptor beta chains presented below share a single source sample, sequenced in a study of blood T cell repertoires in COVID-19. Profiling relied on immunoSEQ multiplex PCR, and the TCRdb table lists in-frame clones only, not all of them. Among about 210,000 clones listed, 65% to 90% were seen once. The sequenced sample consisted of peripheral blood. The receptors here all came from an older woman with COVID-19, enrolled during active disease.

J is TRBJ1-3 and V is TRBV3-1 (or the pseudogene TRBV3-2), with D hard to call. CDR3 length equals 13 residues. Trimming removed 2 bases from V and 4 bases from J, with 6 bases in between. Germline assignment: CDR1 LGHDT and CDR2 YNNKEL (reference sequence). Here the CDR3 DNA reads TGTGCCAGCAGCCAAATTCAGGGAAACACCATATATTTT. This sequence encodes CASSQIQGNTIYF.

CDR3 loop: CASSSTGISNQPQHF. CDR3 coding DNA: TGTGCCAGCAGTTCGACAGGGATTAGCAATCAGCCCCAGCATTTT. The genes are TRBV6-2 or TRBV6-3 and TRBJ1-5; TRBD1 agrees at 7 bases. Germline lookup yields CDR1 MNHEY and CDR2 SVGEGT. CDR3 length: 15 amino acids. After removal of 4 bases from V and 0 bases from J, the junction contained 3 bases not matched to a gene.

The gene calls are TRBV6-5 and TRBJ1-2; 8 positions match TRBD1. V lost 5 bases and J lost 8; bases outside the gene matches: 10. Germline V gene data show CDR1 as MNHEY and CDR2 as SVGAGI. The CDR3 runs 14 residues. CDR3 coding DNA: TGTGCCAGCAGTCCCCTCCAGGGGGCGAAAGGCTACACCTTC. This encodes CASSPLQGAKGYTF.

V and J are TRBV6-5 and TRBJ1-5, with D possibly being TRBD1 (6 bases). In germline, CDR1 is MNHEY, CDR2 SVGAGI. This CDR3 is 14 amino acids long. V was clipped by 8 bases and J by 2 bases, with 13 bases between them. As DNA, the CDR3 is TGTGCCAGCCAATATGGGACACGCAATCAGCCCCAGCATTTT. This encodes CASQYGTRNQPQHF.

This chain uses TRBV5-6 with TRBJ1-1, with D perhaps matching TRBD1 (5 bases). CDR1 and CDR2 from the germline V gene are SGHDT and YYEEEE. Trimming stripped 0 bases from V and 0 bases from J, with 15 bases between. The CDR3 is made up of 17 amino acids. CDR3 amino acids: CASSLAIQGVLNTEAFF. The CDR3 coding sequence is TGTGCCAGCAGCTTGGCCATCCAGGGCGTACTGAACACTGAAGCTTTCTTT.

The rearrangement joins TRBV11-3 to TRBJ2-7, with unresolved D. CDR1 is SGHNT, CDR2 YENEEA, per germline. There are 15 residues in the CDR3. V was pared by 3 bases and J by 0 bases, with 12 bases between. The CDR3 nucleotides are TGTGCCAGCAGCTTGGGCCAGCCAAGCTCCTACGAGCAGTACTTC. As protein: CASSLGQPSSYEQYF.